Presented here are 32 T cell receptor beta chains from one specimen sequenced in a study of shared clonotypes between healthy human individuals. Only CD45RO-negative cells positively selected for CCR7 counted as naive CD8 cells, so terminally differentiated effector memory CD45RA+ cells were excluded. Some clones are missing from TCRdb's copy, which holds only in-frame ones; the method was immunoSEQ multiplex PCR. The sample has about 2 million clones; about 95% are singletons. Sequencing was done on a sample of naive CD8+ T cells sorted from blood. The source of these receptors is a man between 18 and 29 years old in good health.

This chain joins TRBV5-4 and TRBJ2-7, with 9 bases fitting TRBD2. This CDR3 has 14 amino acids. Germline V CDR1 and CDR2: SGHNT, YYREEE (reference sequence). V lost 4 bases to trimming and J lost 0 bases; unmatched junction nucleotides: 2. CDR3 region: CASSVSGGSYEQYF. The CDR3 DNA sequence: TGTGCCAGCAGCGTTAGCGGGGGCTCCTACGAGCAGTACTTC.

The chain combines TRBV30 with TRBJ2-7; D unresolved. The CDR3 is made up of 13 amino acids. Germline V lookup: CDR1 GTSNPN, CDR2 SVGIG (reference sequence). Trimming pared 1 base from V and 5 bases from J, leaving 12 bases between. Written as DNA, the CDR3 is TGTGCCTGGAGTGAAGTACGCGCAGACGAGCAGTACTTC. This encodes CAWSEVRADEQYF. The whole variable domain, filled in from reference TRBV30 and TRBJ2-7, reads SQTIHQWPATLVQPVGSPLSLECTVEGTSNPNLYWYRQAAGRGLQLLFYSVGIGQISSEVPQNLSASRPQDRQFILSSKKLLLSDSGFYLCAWSEVRADEQYFGPGTRLTVT.

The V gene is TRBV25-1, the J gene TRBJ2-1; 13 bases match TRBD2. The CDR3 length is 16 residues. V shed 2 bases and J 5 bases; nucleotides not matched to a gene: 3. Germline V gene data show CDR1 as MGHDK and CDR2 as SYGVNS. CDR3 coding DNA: TGTGCCAGCAGTGAAGACGGACTAGCGGGAGACAATGAGCAGTTCTTC. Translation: CASSEDGLAGDNEQFF.

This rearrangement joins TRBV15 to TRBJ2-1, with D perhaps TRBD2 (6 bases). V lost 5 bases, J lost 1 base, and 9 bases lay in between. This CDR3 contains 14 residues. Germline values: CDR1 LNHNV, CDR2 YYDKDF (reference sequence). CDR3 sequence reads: CATSGDWSYNEQFF. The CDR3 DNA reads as TGTGCCACCAGCGGGGACTGGTCCTACAATGAGCAGTTCTTC.

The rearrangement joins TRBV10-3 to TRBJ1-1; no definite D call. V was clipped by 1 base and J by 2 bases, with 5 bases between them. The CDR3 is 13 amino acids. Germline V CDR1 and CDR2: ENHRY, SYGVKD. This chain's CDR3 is CAISEYSNTEAFF. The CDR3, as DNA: TGTGCCATCAGTGAGTACAGCAACACTGAAGCTTTCTTT.

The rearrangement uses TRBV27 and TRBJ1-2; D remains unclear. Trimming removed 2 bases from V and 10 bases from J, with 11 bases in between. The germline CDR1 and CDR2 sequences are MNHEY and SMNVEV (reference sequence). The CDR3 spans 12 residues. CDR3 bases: TGTGCCAGCAGTTTAGGAGGAACCCCCTACACCTTC. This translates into CASSLGGTPYTF.

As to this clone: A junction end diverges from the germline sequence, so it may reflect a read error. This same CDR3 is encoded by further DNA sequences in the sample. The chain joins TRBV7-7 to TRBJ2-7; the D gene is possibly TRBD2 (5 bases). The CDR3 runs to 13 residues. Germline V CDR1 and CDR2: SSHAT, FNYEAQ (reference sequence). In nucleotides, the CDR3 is TGTGCTAGCAGCTTAGCCGAGGGCTACGAGCAGTACTTC. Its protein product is CASSLAEGYEQYF.

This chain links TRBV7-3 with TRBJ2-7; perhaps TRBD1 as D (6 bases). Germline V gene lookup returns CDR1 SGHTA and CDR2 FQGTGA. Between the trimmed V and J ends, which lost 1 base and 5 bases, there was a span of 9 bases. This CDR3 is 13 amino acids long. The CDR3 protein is CASSLKPGDEQYF. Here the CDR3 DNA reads TGTGCCAGCAGCTTAAAGCCAGGGGACGAGCAGTACTTC.

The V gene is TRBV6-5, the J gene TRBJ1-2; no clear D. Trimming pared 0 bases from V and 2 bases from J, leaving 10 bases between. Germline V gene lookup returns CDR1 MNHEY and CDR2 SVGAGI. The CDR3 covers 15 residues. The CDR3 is CASSYSVAGNYGYTF. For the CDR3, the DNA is TGTGCCAGCAGTTACTCGGTTGCGGGGAACTATGGCTACACCTTC.

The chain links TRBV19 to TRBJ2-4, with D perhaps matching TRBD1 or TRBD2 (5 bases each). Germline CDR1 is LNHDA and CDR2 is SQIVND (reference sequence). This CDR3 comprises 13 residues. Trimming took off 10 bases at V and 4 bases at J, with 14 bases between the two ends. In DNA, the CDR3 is TGTGCCACCGTGGGACCCTTTAAAAACATTCAGTACTTC. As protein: CATVGPFKNIQYF.

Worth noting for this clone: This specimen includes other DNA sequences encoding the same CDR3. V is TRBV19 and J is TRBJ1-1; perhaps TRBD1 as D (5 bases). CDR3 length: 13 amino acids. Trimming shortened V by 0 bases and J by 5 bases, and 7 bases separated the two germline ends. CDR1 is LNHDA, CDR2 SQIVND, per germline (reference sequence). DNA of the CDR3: TGTGCCAGTAGTATAGATGGGGGGACTGAAGCTTTCTTT. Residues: CASSIDGGTEAFF.

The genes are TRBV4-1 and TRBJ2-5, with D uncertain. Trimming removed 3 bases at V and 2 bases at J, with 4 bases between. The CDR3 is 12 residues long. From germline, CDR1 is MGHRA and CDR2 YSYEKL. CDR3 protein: CASSQTQETQYF. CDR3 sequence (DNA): TGCGCCAGCAGCCAGACACAAGAGACCCAGTACTTC.

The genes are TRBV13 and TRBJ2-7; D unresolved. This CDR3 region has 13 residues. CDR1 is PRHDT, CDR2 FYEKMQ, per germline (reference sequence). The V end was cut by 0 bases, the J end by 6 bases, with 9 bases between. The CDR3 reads CASSLGQGFEQYF. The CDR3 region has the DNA TGTGCCAGCAGCTTAGGCCAAGGGTTCGAGCAGTACTTC.

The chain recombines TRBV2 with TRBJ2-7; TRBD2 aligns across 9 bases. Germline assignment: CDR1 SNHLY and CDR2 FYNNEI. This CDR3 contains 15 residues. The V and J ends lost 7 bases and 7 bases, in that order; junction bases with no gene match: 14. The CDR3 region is CASTDASLAGREQYF. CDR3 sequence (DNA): TGTGCCAGCACCGACGCGTCGCTAGCGGGAAGGGAGCAGTACTTC.

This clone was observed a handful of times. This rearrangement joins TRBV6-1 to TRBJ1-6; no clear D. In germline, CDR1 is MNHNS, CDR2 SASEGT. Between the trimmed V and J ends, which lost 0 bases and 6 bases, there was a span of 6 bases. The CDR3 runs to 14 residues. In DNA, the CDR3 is TGTGCCAGCAGTGAAGCTGAAGGTAATTCACCCCTCCACTTT. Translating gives CASSEAEGNSPLHF.

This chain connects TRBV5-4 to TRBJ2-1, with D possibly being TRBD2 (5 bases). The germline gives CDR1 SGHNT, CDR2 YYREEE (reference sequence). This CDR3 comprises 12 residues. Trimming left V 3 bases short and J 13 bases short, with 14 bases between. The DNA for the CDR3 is TGTGCCAGCAGCTACGGGGAAGGCTTACAGTTCTTC. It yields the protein CASSYGEGLQFF. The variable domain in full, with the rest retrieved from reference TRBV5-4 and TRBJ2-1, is ETGVTQSPTHLIKTRGQQVTLRCSSQSGHNTVSWYQQALGQGPQFIFQYYREEENGRGNFPPRFSGLQFPNYSSELNVNALELDDSALYLCASSYGEGLQFFGPGTRLTVL.

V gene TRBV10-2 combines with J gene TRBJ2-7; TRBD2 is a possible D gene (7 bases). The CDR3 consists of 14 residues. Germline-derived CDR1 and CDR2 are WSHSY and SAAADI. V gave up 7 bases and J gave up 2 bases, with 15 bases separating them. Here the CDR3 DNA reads TGCGCCAGCAAGGAAGGGGGGGTTACCTACGAGCAGTACTTC. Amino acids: CASKEGGVTYEQYF.

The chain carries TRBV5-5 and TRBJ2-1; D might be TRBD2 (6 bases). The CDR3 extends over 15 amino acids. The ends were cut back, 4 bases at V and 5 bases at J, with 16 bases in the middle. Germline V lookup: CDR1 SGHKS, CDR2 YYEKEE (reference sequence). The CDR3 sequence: CASSLRDWNDNEQFF. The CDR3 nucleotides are TGTGCCAGCAGCCTCCGGGACTGGAATGACAATGAGCAGTTCTTC.

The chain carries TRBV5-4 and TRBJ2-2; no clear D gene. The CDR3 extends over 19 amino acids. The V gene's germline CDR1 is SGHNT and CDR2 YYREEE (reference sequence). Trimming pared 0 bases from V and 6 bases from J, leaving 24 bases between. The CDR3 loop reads CASSLGAGDPNHRAGELFF. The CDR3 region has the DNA TGTGCCAGCAGCTTGGGGGCCGGTGATCCGAACCACCGCGCCGGGGAGCTGTTTTTT.

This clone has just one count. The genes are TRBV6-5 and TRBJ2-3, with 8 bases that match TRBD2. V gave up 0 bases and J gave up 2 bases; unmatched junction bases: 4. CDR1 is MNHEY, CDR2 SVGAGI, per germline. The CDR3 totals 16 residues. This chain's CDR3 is CASSYSWTSPTDTQYF. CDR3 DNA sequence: TGTGCCAGCAGTTACTCGTGGACTAGCCCCACAGATACGCAGTATTTT.

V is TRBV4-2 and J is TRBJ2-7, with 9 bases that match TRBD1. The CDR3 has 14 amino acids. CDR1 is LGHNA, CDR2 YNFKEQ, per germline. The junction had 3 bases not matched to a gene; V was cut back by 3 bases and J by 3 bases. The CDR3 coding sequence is TGTGCCAGCAGCCATCCGGGACAGGGCTACGAGCAGTACTTC. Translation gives CASSHPGQGYEQYF.

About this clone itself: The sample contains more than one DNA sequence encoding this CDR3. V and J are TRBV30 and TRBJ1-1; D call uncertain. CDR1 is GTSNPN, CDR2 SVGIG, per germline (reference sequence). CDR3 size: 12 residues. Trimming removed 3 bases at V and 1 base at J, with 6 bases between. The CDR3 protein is CAWSLGNTEAFF. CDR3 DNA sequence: TGTGCCTGGAGCCTGGGGAACACTGAAGCTTTCTTT.

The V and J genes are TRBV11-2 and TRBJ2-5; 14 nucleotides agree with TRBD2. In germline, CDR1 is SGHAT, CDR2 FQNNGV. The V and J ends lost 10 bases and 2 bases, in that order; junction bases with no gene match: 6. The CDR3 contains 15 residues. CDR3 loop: CATPGLAGGQETQYF. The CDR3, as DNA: TGTGCCACCCCCGGACTAGCGGGGGGACAAGAGACCCAGTACTTC. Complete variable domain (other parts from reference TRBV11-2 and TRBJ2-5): EAGVAQSPRYKIIEKRQSVAFWCNPISGHATLYWYQQILGQGPKLLIQFQNNGVVDDSQLPKDRFSAERLKGVDSTLKIQPAKLEDSAVYLCATPGLAGGQETQYFGPGTRLLVL.

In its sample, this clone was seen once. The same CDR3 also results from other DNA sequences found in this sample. CDR3 sequence (DNA): TGTGCCAGCAGCCCCCAAGGGGGGGAGCAGTACTTC. It codes for CASSPQGGEQYF. This chain links TRBV7-9 with TRBJ2-7; the D call may be TRBD1 or TRBD2 (6 bases each). The CDR3 runs 12 residues. V was pared by 5 bases and J by 7 bases, with 12 bases between. CDR1 SEHNR and CDR2 FQNEAQ come from the germline V gene (reference sequence).

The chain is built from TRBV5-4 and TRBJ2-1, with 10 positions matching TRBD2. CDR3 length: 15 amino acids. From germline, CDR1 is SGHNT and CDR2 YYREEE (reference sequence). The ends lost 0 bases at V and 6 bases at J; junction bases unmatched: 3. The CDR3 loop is CASSLGSGRANEQFF. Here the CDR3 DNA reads TGTGCCAGCAGCTTGGGAAGCGGGAGGGCCAATGAGCAGTTCTTC.

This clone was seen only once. The CDR3 spells CASSDPGRDGYTF. DNA of the CDR3: TGCGCCAGCAGTGATCCGGGAAGAGATGGCTACACCTTC. The V and J genes are TRBV10-2 and TRBJ1-2; D remains ambiguous. This CDR3 is 13 amino acids long. The ends were cut back, 3 bases at V and 6 bases at J, with 11 bases in the middle. CDR1 is WSHSY, CDR2 SAAADI, per germline.

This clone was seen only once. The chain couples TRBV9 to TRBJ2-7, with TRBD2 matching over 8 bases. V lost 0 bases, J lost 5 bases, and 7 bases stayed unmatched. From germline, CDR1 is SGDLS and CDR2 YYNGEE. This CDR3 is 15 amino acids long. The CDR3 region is CASSVDGGLVDEQYF. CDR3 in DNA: TGTGCCAGCAGCGTAGACGGGGGACTAGTGGACGAGCAGTACTTC.

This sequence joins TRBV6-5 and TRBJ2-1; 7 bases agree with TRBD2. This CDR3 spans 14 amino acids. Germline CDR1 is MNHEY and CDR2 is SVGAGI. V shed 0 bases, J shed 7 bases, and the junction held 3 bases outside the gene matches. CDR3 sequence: CASSYSIGGNEQFF. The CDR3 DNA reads TGTGCCAGCAGTTACTCGATCGGGGGGAATGAGCAGTTCTTC.

CDR3 bases: TGTGCCAGTAGTTACCTTCAAGGACAGGTTAGCAATCAGCCCCAGCATTTT. Protein sequence: CASSYLQGQVSNQPQHF. The rearrangement links TRBV19 to TRBJ1-5, with TRBD1 matching over 7 bases. V trimming: 5 bases; J trimming: 0 bases; junction bases outside the gene matches: 10. Per germline, CDR1 LNHDA and CDR2 SQIVND (reference sequence). CDR3 length: 17 amino acids.

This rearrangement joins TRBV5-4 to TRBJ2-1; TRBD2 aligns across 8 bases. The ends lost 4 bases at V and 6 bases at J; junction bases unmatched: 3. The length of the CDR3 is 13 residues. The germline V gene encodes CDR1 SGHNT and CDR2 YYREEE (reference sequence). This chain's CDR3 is CASSLTSANEQFF. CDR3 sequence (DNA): TGTGCCAGCAGCCTGACTAGCGCCAATGAGCAGTTCTTC.

The CDR3 DNA is TGTGCCTGGAGTCTGGGGTTTGCAACTAATGAAAAACTGTTTTTT. This codes for CAWSLGFATNEKLFF. The chain employs TRBV30 and TRBJ1-4; no firm D call. Per germline, CDR1 GTSNPN and CDR2 SVGIG (reference sequence). Trimming stripped 2 bases from V and 0 bases from J, with 10 bases between. The CDR3 length is 15 residues.

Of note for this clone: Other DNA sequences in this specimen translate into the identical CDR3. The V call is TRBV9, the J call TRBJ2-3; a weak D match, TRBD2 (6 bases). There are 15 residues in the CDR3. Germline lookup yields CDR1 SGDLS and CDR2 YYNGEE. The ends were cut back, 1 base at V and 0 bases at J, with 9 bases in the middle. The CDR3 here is CASSVSGLSTDTQYF. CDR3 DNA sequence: TGTGCCAGCAGCGTAAGCGGGCTAAGCACAGATACGCAGTATTTT. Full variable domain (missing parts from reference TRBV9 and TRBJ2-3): DSGVTQTPKHLITATGQRVTLRCSPRSGDLSVYWYQQSLDQGLQFLIQYYNGEERAKGNILERFSAQQFPDLHSELNLSSLELGDSALYFCASSVSGLSTDTQYFGPGTRLTVL.